Shown below are 7 T cell receptor beta chains from a single sample sequenced in a study of T cell changes during pregnancy in multiple sclerosis. Here immunoSEQ multiplex PCR was the method, and the copy in TCRdb shows in-frame clones only, minus some. The sample records 74,000 or so clones, 85% to 95% being singletons. The sequencing used CD4+ T cells from peripheral blood mononuclear cells, collected before pregnancy. All receptors derive from a female donor with multiple sclerosis, enrolled in a pregnancy study.

This clone was recorded only once. The chain is built from TRBV9 and TRBJ2-4; TRBD1 matches 8 bases. V lost 3 bases to trimming and J lost 7 bases; unmatched junction nucleotides: 9. Looked up from germline, CDR1 is SGDLS and CDR2 is YYNGEE. This CDR3 has 15 amino acids. CDR3 region: CASSGRQGIENIQYF. CDR3 nucleotide sequence: TGTGCCAGCAGCGGAAGACAGGGGATCGAGAACATTCAGTACTTC.

This chain joins TRBV12-5 and TRBJ1-2; 12 positions agree with TRBD1. The CDR3 totals 16 residues. In germline, CDR1 is LGHNT, CDR2 FRNRAP. J gave up 1 base and V 6 bases, and 6 bases lay outside the gene matches. In nucleotides, the CDR3 is TGTGCTAGTGGGTCCGGGACAGGGGGCTTTAACTATGGCTACACCTTC. It encodes CASGSGTGGFNYGYTF.

This clone appeared a single time. This chain joins TRBV30 and TRBJ1-2; 8 bases map to TRBD1. Germline V gene lookup returns CDR1 GTSNPN and CDR2 SVGIG (reference sequence). J gave up 7 bases and V 5 bases, and 15 bases lay outside the gene matches. CDR3 length equals 15 residues. CDR3: CAWGWGGQVPRGYTF. The DNA for the CDR3 is TGTGCCTGGGGCTGGGGGGGACAGGTGCCACGTGGCTACACCTTC.

The J gene is TRBJ2-3, the V gene TRBV7-2; D gene ambiguous. CDR3 length equals 15 residues. Trimming pared 6 bases from V and 7 bases from J, leaving 20 bases between. Germline V lookup: CDR1 SGHTA, CDR2 FQGNSA. CDR3 in amino acids: CASRRLITSPNTQYF. The DNA for the CDR3 is TGTGCCAGCAGGAGACTCATAACCTCCCCCAATACGCAGTATTTT.

V is TRBV28 and J is TRBJ2-1; possibly TRBD2 for D (6 bases). The germline V and J ends were trimmed by 6 bases and 5 bases, with 17 bases remaining between them. CDR1 MDHEN and CDR2 SYDVKM come from the germline V gene. This CDR3 has 15 amino acids. The CDR3 DNA reads TGTGCCAGCAGGGTAAGCGGGCTGAACGACAATGAGCAGTTCTTC. It is translated as CASRVSGLNDNEQFF.

V is TRBV9 and J is TRBJ2-7; 8 positions agree with TRBD2. Trimming at V came to 0 bases and at J to 3 bases, leaving 5 bases not matched to a gene. Germline values: CDR1 SGDLS, CDR2 YYNGEE. The CDR3 contains 15 residues. The CDR3 sequence is CASSVAGGEIYEQYF. The CDR3 DNA sequence: TGTGCCAGCAGCGTAGCGGGGGGGGAGATCTACGAGCAGTACTTC.

The V gene is TRBV6-5, the J gene TRBJ2-1; D gene ambiguous. The CDR3 is 11 residues long. Trimming cost V 8 bases and J 7 bases, with 9 bases left between them. Germline V CDR1 and CDR2: MNHEY, SVGAGI. The CDR3 DNA reads as TGTGCCAGCCTGAGAGAGAATGAGCAGTTCTTC. Translated, it gives CASLRENEQFF.